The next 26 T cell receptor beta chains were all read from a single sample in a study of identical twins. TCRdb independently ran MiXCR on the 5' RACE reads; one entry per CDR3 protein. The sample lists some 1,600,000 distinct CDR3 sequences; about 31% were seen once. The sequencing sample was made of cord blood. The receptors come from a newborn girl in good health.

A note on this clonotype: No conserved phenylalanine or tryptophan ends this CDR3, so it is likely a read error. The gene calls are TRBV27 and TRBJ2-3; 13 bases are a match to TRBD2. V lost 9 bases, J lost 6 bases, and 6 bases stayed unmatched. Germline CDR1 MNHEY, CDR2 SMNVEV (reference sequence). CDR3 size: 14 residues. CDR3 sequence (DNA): TGTGCCAGTAGGACTAGCGGGAGAACTGATACGCAGTATTCT. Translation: CASRTSGRTDTQYS.

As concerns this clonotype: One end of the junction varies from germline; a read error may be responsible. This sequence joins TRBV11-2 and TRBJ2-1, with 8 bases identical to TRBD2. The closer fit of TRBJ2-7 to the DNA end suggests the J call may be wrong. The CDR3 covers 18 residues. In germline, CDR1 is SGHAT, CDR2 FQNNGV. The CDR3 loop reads CASSLVSSPGGRNNEQYF. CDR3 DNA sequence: TGCGCCAGCAGCTTAGTGAGTTCCCCGGGGGGGCGAAACAATGAGCAGTACTTC.

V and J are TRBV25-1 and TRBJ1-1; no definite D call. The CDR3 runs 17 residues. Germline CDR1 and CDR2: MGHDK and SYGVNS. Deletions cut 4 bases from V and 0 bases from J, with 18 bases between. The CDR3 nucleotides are TGTGCCAGCAGTGTAGGACCGGTGGGCCTGATGAACACTGAAGCTTTCTTT. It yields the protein CASSVGPVGLMNTEAFF.

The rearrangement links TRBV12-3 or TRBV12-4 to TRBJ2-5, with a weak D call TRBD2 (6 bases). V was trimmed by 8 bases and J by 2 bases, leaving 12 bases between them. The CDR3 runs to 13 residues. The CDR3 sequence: CASLGGAQETQYF. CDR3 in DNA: TGTGCCAGCTTGGGCGGGGCACAAGAGACCCAGTACTTC.

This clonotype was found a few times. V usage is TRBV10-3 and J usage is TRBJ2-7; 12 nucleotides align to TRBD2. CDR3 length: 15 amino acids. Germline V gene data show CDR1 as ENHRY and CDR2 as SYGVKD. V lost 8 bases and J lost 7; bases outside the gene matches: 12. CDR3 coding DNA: TGTGCCATCGCCCGATCTAGCGGGGGGGACAATGAGCAGTACTTC. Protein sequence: CAIARSSGGDNEQYF.

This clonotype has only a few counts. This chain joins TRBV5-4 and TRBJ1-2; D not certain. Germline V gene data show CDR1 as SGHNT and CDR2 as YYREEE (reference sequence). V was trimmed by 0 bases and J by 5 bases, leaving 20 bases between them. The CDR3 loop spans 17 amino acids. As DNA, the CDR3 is TGTGCCAGCAGCTTGGCGATATTGGATCCTCTGGGTTATGGCTACACCTTC. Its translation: CASSLAILDPLGYGYTF. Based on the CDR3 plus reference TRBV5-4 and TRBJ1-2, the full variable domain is ETGVTQSPTHLIKTRGQQVTLRCSSQSGHNTVSWYQQALGQGPQFIFQYYREEENGRGNFPPRFSGLQFPNYSSELNVNALELDDSALYLCASSLAILDPLGYGYTFGSGTRLTVV.

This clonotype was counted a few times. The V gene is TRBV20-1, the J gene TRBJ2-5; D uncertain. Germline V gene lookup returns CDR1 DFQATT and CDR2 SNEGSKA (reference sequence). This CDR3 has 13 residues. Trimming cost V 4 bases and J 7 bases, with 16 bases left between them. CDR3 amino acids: CSAKVSAKGTQYF. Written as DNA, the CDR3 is TGCAGTGCTAAGGTGTCTGCAAAGGGGACCCAGTACTTC.

Here the CDR3 DNA reads TGTGCCATCGCGGGACAGGGAACCACAGATACGCAGTATTTT. It specifies CAIAGQGTTDTQYF. The chain recombines TRBV10-3 with TRBJ2-3; 9 positions agree with TRBD1. The CDR3 contains 14 residues. From germline, CDR1 is ENHRY and CDR2 SYGVKD. V lost 8 bases, J lost 2 bases, and 5 bases stayed unmatched.

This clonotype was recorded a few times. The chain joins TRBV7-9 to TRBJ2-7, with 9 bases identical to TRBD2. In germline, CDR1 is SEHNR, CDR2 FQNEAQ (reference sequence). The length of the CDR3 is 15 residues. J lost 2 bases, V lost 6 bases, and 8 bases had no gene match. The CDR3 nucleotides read TGTGCCAGCAGTCCCAGACTAGCGGATCCCTACGAGCAGTACTTC. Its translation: CASSPRLADPYEQYF.

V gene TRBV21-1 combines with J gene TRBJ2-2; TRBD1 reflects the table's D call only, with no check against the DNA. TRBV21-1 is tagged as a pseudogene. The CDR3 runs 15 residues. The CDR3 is CASSLGPVNTGELFF. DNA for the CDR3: TGTGCCAGCAGCTTGGGACCGGTCAACACCGGGGAGCTGTTTTTT.

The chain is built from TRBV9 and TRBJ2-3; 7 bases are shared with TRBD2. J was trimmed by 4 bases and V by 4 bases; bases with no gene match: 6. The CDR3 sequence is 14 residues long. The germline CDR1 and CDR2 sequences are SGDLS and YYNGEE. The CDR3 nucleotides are TGTGCCAGCAGCCGCCCTGGGGGGGCAGATACGCAGTATTTT. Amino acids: CASSRPGGADTQYF.

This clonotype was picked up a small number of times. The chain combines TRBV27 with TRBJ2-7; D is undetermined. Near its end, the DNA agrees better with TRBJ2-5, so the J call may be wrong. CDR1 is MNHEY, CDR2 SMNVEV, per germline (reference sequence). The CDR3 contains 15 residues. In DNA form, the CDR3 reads TGTGCCAGCAGATCCGTCGACATAACCCATCAGACCCAGTACTTC. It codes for CASRSVDITHQTQYF.

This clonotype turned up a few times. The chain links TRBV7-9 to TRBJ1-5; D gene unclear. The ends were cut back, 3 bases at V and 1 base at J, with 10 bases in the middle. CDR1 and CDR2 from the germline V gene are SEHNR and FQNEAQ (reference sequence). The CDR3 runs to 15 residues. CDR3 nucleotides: TGTGCCAGCAGCTTCGGGTCAGACAGCAATCAGCCCCAGCATTTT. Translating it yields CASSFGSDSNQPQHF.

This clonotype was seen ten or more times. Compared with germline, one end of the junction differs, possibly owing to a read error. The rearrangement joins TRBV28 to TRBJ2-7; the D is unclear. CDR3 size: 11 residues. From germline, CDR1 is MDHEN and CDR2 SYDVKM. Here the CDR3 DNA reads TGCGCCAGCACCTTCGGCTACGAGCAGTACTTC. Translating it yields CASTFGYEQYF.

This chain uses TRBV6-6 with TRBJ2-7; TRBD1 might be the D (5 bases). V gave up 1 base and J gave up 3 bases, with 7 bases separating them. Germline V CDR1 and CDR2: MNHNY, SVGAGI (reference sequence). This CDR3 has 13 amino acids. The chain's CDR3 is CASSYYTGYEQYF. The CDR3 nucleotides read TGTGCCAGCAGTTACTATACAGGCTACGAGCAGTACTTC.

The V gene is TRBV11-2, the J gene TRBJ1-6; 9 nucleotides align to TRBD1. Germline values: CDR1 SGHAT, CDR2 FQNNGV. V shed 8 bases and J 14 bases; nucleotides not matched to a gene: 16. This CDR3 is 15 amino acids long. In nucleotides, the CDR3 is TGTGCCAGCGGCTCGCTCCGGGACAGGGTAATCACCCTCCACTTT. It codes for CASGSLRDRVITLHF.

CDR3 protein: CASMTRWGTDTQYF. DNA for the CDR3: TGTGCCAGCATGACTAGGTGGGGCACAGATACGCAGTATTTT. The rearrangement uses TRBV7-2 and TRBJ2-3; tentatively, D is TRBD2 (6 bases). The CDR3 is 14 amino acids. Trimming pared 7 bases from V and 1 base from J, leaving 12 bases between. Germline loops: CDR1 SGHTA, CDR2 FQGNSA.

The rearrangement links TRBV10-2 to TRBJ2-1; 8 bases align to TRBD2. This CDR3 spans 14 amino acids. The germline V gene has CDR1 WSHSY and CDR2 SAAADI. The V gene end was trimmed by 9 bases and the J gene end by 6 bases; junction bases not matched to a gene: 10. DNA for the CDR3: TGCGCCAGTTACTTCTCCCTAGCGGGCAATGAGCAGTTCTTC. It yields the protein CASYFSLAGNEQFF.

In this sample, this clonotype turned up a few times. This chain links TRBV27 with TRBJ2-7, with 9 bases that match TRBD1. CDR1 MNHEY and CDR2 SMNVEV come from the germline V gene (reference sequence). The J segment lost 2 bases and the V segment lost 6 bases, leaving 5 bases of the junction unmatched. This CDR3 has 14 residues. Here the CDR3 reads CASSRDRVTYEQYF. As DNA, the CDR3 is TGTGCCAGCAGCCGGGACAGGGTCACCTACGAGCAGTACTTC.

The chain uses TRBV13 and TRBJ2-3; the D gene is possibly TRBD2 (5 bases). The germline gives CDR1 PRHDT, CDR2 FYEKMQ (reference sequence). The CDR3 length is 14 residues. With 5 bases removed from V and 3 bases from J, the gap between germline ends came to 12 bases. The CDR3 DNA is TGTGCCAGCAGCCCCAATACTAGGACAGATACGCAGTATTTT. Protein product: CASSPNTRTDTQYF.

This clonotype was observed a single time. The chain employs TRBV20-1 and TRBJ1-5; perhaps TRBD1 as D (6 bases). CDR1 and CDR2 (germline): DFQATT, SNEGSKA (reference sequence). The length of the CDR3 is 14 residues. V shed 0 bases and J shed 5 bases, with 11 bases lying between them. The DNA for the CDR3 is TGCAGTGCTAGAGATCCGCCAGGGGATCAGCCCCAGCATTTT. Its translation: CSARDPPGDQPQHF.

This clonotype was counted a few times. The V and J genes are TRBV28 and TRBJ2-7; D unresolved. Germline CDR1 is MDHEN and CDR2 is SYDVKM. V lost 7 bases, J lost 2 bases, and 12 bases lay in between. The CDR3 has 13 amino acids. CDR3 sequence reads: CASTTGTAYEQYF. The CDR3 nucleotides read TGTGCCAGCACGACGGGTACGGCCTACGAGCAGTACTTC.

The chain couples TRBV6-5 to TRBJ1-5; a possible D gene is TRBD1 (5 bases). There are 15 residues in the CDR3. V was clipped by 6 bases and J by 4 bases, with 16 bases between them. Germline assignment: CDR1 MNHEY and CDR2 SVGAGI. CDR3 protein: CASSPYDSGNQPQHF. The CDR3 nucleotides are TGTGCCAGCAGCCCCTATGACAGCGGGAATCAGCCCCAGCATTTT.

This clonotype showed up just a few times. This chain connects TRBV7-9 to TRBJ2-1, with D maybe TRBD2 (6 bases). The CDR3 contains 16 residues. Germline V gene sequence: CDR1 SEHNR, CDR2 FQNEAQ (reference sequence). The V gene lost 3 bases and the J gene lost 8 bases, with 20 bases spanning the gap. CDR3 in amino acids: CASSLRVAVSTYEQFF. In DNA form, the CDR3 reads TGTGCCAGCAGCTTGAGGGTAGCGGTCTCAACCTATGAGCAGTTCTTC.

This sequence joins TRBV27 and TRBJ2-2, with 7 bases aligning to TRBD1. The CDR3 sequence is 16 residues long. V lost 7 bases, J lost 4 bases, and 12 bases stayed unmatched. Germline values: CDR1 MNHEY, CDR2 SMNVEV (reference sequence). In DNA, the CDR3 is TGTGCCAGCAACCCCACCCCGACAGGGTTCACCGGGGAGCTGTTTTTT. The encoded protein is CASNPTPTGFTGELFF.

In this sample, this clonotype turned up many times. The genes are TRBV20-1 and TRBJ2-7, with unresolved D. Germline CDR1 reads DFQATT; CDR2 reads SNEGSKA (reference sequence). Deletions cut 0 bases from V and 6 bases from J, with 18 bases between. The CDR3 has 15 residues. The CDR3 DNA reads TGCAGTGCTAGAGATCCGGTATCCTATGGCCCCGAGCAGTACTTC. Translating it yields CSARDPVSYGPEQYF.